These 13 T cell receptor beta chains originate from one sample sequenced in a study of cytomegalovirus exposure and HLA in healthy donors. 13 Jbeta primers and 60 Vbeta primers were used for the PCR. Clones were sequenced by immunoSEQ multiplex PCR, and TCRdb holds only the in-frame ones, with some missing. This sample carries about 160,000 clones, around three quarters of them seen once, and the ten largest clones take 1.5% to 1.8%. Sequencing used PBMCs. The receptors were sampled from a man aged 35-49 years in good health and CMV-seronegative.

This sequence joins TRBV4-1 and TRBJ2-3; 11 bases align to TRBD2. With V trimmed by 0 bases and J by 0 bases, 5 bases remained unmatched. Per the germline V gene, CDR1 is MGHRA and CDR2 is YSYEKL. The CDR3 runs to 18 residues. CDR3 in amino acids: CASSQEGTSGASTDTQYF. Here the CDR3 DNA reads TGCGCCAGCAGCCAAGAAGGGACTAGCGGAGCTAGCACAGATACGCAGTATTTT.

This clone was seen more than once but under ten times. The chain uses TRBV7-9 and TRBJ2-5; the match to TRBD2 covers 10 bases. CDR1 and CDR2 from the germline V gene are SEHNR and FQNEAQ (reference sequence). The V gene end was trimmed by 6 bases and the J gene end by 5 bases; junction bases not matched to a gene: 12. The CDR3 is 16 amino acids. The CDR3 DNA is TGTGCCAGCAGTTACGGTGTAGCGGGGGGAAGGGAGACCCAGTACTTC. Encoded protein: CASSYGVAGGRETQYF.

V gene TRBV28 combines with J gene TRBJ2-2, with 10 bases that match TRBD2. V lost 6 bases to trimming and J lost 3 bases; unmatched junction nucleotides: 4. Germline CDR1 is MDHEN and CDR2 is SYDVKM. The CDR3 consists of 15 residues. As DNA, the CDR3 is TGTGCCAGCAGCCAACTAGCGGGACACACCGGGGAGCTGTTTTTT. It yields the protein CASSQLAGHTGELFF.

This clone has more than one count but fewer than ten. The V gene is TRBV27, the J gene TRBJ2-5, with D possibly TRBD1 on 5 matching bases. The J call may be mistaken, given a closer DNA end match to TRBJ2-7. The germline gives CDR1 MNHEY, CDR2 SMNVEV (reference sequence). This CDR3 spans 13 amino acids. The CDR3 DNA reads TGTGCCAGCAGTTTCCCAGGGCCCTACGAGCAGTACTTC. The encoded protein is CASSFPGPYEQYF.

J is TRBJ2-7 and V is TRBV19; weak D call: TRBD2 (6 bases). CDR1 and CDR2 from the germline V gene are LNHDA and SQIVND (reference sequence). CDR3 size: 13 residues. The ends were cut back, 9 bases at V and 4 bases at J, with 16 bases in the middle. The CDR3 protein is CASSFASVYEQYF. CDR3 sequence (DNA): TGTGCCAGCAGTTTTGCTAGCGTGTACGAGCAGTACTTC.

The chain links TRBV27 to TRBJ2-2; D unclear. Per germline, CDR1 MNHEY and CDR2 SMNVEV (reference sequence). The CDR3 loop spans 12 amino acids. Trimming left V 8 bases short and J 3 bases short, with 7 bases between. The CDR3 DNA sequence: TGTGCCAGCGGCTTCTACACCGGGGAGCTGTTTTTT. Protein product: CASGFYTGELFF.

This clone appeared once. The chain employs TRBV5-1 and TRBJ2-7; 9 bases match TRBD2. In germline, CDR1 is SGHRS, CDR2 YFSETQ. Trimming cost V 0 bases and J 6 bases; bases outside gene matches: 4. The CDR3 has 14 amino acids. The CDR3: CASSLEGSGGEQYF. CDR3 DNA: TGCGCCAGCAGCTTGGAAGGTAGCGGGGGCGAGCAGTACTTC.

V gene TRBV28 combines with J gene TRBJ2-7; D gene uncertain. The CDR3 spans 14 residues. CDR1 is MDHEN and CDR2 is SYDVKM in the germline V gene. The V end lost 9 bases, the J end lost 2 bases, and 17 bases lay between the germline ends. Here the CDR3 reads CASAGSMSAYEQYF. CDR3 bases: TGTGCCAGTGCCGGGTCCATGAGCGCCTACGAGCAGTACTTC. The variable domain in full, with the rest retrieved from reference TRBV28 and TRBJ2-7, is DVKVTQSSRYLVKRTGEKVFLECVQDMDHENMFWYRQDPGLGLRLIYFSYDVKMKEKGDIPEGYSVSREKKERFSLILESASTNQTSMYLCASAGSMSAYEQYFGPGTRLTVT.

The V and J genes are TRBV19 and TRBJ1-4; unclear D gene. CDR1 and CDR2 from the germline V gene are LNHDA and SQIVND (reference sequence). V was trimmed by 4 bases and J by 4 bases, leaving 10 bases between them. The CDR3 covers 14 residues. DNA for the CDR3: TGTGCCAGTAGTACCAGGCTCGTTAATGAAAAACTGTTTTTT. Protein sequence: CASSTRLVNEKLFF.

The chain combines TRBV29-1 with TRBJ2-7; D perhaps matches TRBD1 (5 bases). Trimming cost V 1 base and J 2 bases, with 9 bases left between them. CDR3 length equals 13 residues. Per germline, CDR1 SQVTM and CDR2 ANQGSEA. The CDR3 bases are TGCAGCGTTGAAGGCGGCAGGGCCTACGAGCAGTACTTC. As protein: CSVEGGRAYEQYF.

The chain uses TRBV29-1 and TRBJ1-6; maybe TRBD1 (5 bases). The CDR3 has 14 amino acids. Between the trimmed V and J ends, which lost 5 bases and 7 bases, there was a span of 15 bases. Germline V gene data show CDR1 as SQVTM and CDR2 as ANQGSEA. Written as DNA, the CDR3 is TGCAGCGTTACAGGAACAGGACCAAATTCACCCCTCCACTTT. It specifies CSVTGTGPNSPLHF.

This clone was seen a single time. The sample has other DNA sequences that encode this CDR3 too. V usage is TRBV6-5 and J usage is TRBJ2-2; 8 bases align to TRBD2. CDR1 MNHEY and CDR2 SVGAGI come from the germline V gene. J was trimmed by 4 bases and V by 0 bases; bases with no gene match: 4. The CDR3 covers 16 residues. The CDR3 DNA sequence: TGTGCCAGCAGTTACTCAGGGACTAGTAGCACCGGGGAGCTGTTTTTT. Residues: CASSYSGTSSTGELFF.

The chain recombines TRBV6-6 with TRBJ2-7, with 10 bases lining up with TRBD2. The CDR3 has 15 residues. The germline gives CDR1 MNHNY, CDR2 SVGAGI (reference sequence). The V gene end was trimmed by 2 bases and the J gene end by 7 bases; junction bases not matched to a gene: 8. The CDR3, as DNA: TGTGCCAGCAGTTACCGTCCTCTAGCGGGAGTTGAGCAGTACTTC. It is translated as CASSYRPLAGVEQYF.